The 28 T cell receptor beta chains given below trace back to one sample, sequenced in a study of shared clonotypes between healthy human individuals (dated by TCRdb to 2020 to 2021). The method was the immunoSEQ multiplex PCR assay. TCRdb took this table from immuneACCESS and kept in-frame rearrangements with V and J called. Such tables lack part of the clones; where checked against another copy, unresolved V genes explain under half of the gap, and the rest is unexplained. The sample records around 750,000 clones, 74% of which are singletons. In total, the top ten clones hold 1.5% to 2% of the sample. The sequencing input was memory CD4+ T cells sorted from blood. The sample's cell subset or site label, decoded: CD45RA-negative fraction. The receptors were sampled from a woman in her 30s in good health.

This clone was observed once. The CDR3 protein is CASSPSGRVQPQHF. The CDR3 region has the DNA TGTGCCAGCAGTCCCTCAGGGAGGGTTCAGCCCCAGCATTTT. This chain links TRBV27 with TRBJ1-5; D is possibly TRBD1 (5 bases). This CDR3 has 14 residues. From germline, CDR1 is MNHEY and CDR2 SMNVEV (reference sequence). V lost 5 bases and J 6 bases, leaving 14 bases between the germline ends.

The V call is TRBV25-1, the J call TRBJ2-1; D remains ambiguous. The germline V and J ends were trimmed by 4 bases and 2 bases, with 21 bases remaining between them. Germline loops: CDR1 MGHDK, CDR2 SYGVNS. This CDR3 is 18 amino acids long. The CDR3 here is CASSGPVSLAETYNEQFF. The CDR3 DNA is TGTGCCAGCAGTGGCCCTGTTAGCTTGGCGGAGACCTACAATGAGCAGTTCTTC.

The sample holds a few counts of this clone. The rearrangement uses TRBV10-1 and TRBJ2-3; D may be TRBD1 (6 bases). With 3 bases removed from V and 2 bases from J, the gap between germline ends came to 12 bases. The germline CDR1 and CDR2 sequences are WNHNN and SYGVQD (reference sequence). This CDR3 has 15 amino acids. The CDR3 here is CASSDPQGTTDTQYF. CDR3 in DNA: TGCGCCAGCAGTGATCCCCAGGGGACCACAGATACGCAGTATTTT.

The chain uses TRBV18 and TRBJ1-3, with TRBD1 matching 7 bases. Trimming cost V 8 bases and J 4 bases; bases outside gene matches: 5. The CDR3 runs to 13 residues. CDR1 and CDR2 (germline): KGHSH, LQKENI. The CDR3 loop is CASATGSGNTIYF. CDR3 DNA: TGTGCCAGCGCGACAGGGTCCGGAAACACCATATATTTT.

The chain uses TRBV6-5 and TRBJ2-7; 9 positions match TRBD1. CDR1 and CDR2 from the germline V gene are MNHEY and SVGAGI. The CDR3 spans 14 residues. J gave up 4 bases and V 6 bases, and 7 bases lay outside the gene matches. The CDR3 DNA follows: TGTGCCAGCAGGGAACAGGGGGCGGTTTACGAGCAGTACTTC. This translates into CASREQGAVYEQYF.

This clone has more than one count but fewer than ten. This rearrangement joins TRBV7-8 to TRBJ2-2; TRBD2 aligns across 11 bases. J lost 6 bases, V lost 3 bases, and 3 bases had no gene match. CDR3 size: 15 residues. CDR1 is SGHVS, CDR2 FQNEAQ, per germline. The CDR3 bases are TGTGCCAGCAGCTTCGGACTAGCGGGCCCCGGGGAGCTGTTTTTT. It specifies CASSFGLAGPGELFF.

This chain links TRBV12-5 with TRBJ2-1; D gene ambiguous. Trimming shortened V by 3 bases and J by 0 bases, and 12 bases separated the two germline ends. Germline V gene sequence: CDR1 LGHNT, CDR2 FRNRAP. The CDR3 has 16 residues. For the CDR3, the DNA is TGTGCTAGTGGTTTACCCACAGACCACTCCTACAATGAGCAGTTCTTC. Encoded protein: CASGLPTDHSYNEQFF.

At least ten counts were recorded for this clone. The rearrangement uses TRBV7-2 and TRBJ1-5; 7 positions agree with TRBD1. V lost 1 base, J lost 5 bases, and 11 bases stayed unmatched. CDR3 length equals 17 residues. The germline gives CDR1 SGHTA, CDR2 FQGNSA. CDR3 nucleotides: TGTGCCAGCAGCTTAGTCGGTTCGGGAGGGGGCTATCAGCCCCAGCATTTT. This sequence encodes CASSLVGSGGGYQPQHF.

As DNA, the CDR3 is TGTGCCAGTAGTATCGGCCCTGGGTCGACTTACGAGCAGTACTTC. Its translation is CASSIGPGSTYEQYF. The chain couples TRBV19 to TRBJ2-5; D uncertain. The J call may be faulty, since TRBJ2-7 better matches the DNA end. The CDR3 spans 15 residues. Germline lookup yields CDR1 LNHDA and CDR2 SQIVND (reference sequence).

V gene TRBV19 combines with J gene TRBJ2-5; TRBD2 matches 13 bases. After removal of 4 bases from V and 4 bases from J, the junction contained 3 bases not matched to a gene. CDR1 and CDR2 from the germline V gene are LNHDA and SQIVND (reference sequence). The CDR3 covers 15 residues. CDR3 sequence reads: CASSRLAGGSETQYF. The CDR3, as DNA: TGTGCCAGTAGTAGACTAGCGGGAGGATCAGAGACCCAGTACTTC. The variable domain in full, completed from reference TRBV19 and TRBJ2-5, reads DGGITQSPKYLFRKEGQNVTLSCEQNLNHDAMYWYRQDPGQGLRLIYYSQIVNDFQKGDIAEGYSVSREKKESFPLTVTSAQKNPTAFYLCASSRLAGGSETQYFGPGTRLLVL.

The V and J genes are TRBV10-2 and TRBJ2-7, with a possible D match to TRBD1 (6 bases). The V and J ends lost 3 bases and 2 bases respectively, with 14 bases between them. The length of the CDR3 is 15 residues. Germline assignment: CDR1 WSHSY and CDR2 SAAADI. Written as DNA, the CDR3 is TGCGCCAGCAGTGATCCTGGACAGATCGCCTACGAGCAGTACTTC. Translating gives CASSDPGQIAYEQYF.

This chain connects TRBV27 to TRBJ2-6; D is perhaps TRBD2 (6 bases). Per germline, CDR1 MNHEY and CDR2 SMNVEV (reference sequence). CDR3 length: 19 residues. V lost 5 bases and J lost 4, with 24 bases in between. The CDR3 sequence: CASSRFGGTPDAGANVLTF. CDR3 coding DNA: TGTGCCAGCAGTCGCTTCGGTGGGACTCCCGACGCGGGGGCCAACGTCCTGACTTTC.

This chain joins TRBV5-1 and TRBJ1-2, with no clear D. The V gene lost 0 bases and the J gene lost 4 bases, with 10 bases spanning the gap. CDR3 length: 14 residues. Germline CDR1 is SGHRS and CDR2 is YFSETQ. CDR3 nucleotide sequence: TGCGCCAGCAGCTTGGCCGTACAATCCTATGGCTACACCTTC. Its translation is CASSLAVQSYGYTF.

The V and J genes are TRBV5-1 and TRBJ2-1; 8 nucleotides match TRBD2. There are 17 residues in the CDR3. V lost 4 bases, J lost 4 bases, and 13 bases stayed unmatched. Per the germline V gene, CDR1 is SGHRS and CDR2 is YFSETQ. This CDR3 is CASSRRGLVWLYNEQFF. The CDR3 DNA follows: TGCGCCAGCAGCCGAAGGGGACTAGTTTGGCTATACAATGAGCAGTTCTTC.

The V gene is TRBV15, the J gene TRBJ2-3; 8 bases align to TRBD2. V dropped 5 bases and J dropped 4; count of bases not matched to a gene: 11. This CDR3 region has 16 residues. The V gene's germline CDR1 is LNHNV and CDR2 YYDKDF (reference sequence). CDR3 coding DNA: TGTGCCACCAGCGGGGCGGTGGCGGGAGGCCCAGATACGCAGTATTTT. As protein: CATSGAVAGGPDTQYF.

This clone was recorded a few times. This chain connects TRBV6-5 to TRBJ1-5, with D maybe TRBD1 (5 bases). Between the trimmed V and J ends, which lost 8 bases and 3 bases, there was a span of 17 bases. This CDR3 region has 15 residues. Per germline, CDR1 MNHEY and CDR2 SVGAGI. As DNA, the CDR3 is TGTGCCAGCTCTCTCGGGGCAGGGAACAATCAGCCCCAGCATTTT. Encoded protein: CASSLGAGNNQPQHF.

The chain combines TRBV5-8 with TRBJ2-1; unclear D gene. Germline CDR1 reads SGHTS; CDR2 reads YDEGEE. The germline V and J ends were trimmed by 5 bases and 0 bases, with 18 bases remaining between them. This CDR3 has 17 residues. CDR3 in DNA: TGTGCCAGCAGTCTCGTAAGGACGGGCAGCTCCTACAATGAGCAGTTCTTC. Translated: CASSLVRTGSSYNEQFF. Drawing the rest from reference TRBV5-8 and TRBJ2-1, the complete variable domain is EAGVTQSPTHLIKTRGQQATLRCSPISGHTSVYWYQQALGLGLQFLLWYDEGEERNRGNFPPRFSGRQFPNYSSELNVNALELEDSALYLCASSLVRTGSSYNEQFFGPGTRLTVL.

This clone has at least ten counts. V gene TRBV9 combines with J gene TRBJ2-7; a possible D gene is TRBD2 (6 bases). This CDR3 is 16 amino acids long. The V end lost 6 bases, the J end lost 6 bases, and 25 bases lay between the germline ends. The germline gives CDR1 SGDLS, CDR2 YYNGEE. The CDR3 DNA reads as TGTGCCAGCACAAGGGACTCCCATTTTGGGCCCGGCGAGCAGTACTTC. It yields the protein CASTRDSHFGPGEQYF.

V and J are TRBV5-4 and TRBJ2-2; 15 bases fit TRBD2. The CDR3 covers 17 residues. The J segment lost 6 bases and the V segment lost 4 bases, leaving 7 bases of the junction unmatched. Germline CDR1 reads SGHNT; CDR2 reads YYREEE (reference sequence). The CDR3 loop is CASSRTSGRADSGELFF. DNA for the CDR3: TGTGCCAGCAGCCGGACTAGCGGGAGGGCGGACTCCGGGGAGCTGTTTTTT.

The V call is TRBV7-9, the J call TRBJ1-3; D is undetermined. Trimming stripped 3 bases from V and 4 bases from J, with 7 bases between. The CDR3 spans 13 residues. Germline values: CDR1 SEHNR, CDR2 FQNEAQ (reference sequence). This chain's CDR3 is CASSLTQGNTIYF. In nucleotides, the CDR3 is TGTGCCAGCAGCTTGACACAGGGAAACACCATATATTTT.

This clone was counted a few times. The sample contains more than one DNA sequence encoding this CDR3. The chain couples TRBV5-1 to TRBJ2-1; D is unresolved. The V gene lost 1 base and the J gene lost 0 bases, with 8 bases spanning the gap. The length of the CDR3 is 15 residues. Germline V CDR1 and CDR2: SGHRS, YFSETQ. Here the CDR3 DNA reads TGCGCCAGCAGCTTGTCCGCGGCCTCCTACAATGAGCAGTTCTTC. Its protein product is CASSLSAASYNEQFF.

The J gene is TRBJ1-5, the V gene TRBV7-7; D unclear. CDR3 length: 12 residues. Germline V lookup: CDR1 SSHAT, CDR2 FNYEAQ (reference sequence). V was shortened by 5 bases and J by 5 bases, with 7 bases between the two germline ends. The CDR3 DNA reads TGTGCCAGCAGCCCCAAGTATCAGCCCCAGCATTTT. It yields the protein CASSPKYQPQHF.

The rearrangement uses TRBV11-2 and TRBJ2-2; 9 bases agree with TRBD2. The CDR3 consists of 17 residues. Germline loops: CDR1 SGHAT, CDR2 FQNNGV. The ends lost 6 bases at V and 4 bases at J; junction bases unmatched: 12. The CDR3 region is CASSFPQSSGSTGELFF. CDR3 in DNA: TGTGCCAGCAGTTTTCCCCAAAGTAGCGGGAGCACCGGGGAGCTGTTTTTT.

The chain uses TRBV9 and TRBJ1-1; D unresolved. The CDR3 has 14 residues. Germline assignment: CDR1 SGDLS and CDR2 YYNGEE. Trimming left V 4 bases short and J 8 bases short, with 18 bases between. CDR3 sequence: CASSPSSFSDEAFF. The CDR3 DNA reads TGTGCCAGCAGCCCCTCATCCTTTTCGGACGAAGCTTTCTTT.

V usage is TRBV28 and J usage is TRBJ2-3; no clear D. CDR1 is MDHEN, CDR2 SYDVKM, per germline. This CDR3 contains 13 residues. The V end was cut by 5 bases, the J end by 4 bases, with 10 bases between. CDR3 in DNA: TGTGCCAGCAGTAAAGACGCCCCAGATACGCAGTATTTT. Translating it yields CASSKDAPDTQYF.

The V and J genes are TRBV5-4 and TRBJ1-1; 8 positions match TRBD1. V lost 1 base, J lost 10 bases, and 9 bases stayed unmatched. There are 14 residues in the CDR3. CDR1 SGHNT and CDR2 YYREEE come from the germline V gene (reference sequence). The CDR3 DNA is TGTGCCAGCAGCTTGACAGGGGGGGATTTCGTAGCTTTCTTT. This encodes CASSLTGGDFVAFF.

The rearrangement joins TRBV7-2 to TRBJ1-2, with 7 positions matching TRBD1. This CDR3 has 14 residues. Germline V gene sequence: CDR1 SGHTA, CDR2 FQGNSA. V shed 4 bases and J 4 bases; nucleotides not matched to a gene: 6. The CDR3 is CASSSGGVGYGYTF. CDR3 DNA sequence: TGTGCCAGCAGCTCAGGGGGGGTCGGCTATGGCTACACCTTC.

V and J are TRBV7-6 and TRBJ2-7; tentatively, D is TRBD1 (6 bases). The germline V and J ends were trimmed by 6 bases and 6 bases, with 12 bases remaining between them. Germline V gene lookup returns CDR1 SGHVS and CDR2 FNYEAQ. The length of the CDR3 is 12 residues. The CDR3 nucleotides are TGTGCCAGCAGTTTACAGGGAAGCGAGCAGTACTTC. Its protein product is CASSLQGSEQYF.